The TCR beta chain described here comes from a study of cytomegalovirus exposure and HLA in healthy donors. General observations from the study: Most CMV-associated TCR beta chains appeared HLA-restricted in a later analysis. The study labeled 150 to 200 TCR beta chains cytomegalovirus-associated. Follow-up analysis seemed to connect common viral pathogens with several of the most significant clusters identified.

This clone was seen a few times. Its antigen remains unidentified. The PCR contained 60 Vbeta and 13 Jbeta primers. The assay was immunoSEQ multiplex PCR, and TCRdb's table has in-frame clones only and misses some. The top ten clones hold around 15% of a sample with around 160,000 clones, around 79% of them seen once. The origin of this receptor is a man aged 50 to 59 in good health and CMV-seropositive. Sequencing input: PBMCs.

CDR3 nucleotide sequence: TGTGCCAGCAGCGCTCCCTCACAGGGTCGCCCTGAAGCTTTCTTT. Translating it yields CASSAPSQGRPEAFF. The V gene is TRBV28, the J gene TRBJ1-1, with a tentative D call TRBD1 (6 bases). The germline CDR1 and CDR2 sequences are MDHEN and SYDVKM. CDR3 length: 15 amino acids. V gave up 6 bases and J gave up 6 bases, with 20 bases separating them.